Detailed here is one T cell receptor (beta chain). Its cognate antigen is unknown. The data belong to a study of shared clonotypes between healthy human individuals. General observations from the study: Sampling used blood alone; tissue repertoires probably differ. Donor clonotype sharing was expected to depend on sequencing depth. A handful of donors showed sharing of 4.5% to 6% of naive CD4 clonotypes. Limitation of the genetic and exposure-history diversity represented came from the few donors.

V lost 7 bases and J lost 4; bases outside the gene matches: 11. CDR3 length: 15 residues. Germline V lookup: CDR1 SNHLY, CDR2 FYNNEI. Naive CD8 cells were CD45RO-negative, positively selected for CCR7, excluding terminally differentiated effector memory CD45RA+ cells. Data came from immunoSEQ multiplex PCR; TCRdb stores just in-frame clones and leaves some out. Found here are fewer than 1 million clones, 90% to 98% of them singletons; the top ten hold about 0.22%. The origin of this receptor is a man under 40 in good health. The sample was naive CD8+ T cells sorted from blood. The V call is TRBV2, the J call TRBJ2-5, with 8 bases that match TRBD1. This CDR3 is CASTSGQGWVETQYF. CDR3 DNA: TGTGCCAGCACTTCCGGACAGGGATGGGTAGAGACCCAGTACTTC.